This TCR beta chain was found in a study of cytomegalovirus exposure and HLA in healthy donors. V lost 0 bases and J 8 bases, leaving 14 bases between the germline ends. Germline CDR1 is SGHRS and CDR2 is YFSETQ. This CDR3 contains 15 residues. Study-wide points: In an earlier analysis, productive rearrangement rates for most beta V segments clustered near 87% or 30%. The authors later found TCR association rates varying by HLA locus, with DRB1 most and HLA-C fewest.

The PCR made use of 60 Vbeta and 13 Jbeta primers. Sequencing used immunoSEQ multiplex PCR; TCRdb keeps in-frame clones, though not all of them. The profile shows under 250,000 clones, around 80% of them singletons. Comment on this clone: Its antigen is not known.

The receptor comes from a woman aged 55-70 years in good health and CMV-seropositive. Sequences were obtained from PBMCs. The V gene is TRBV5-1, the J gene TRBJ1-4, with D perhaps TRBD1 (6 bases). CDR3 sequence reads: CASSLAAGQGEKLFF. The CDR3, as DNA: TGCGCCAGCAGCTTGGCCGCAGGCCAGGGGGAAAAACTGTTTTTT.